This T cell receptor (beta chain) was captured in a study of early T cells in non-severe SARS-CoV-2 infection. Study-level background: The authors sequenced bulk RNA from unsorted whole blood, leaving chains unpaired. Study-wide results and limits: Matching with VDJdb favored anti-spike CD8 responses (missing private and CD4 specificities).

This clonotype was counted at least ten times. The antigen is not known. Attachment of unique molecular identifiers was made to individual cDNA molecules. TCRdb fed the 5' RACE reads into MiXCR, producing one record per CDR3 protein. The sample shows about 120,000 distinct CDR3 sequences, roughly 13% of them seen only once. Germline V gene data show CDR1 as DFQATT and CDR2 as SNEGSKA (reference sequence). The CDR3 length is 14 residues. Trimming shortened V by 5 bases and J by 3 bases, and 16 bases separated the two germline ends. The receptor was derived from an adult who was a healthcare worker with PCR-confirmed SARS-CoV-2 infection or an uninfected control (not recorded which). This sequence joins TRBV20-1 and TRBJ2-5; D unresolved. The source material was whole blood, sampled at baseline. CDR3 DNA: TGCAGTGCTCCACGAAACGAACTTAAAGAGACCCAGTACTTC. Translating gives CSAPRNELKETQYF.